These 13 T cell receptor beta chains were all obtained from the same sample, sequenced in a study of T cells in Graves' hyperthyroidism and ophthalmopathy. Using RNA transcripts as the source, TCR beta CDR3 regions were amplified. The primer set for the first-round RT-PCR of the TCR CDR3 was HTBI. In TCRdb, the multiplex PCR reads were re-called with MiXCR into one record per CDR3 protein. This table holds 300,000 to 400,000 distinct CDR3 sequences, 20% to 25% found once. Sequencing was carried out using blood. All receptors derive from a woman between 45 and 60 years old with Graves' hyperthyroidism.

The chain has TRBV7-9 and TRBJ2-7; TRBD1 is a possible D gene (5 bases). V lost 5 bases and J lost 9, with 14 bases in between. Germline lookup yields CDR1 SEHNR and CDR2 FQNEAQ (reference sequence). The CDR3 spans 12 residues. The CDR3, as DNA: TGTGCCAGCAGCCCACAGGCCGGTAGGCAGTACTTC. It is translated as CASSPQAGRQYF.

The chain combines TRBV28 with TRBJ1-3, with a possible D match to TRBD1 (6 bases). This CDR3 region has 19 residues. Trimming cost V 7 bases and J 0 bases, with 25 bases left between them. The V gene's germline CDR1 is MDHEN and CDR2 SYDVKM. The CDR3, as DNA: TGTGCCAGCAAACAAAGGCTGGGGGCTTTACATTTCTCTGGAAACACCATATATTTT. Residues: CASKQRLGALHFSGNTIYF.

The table lists this clonotype with many counts. The CDR3 DNA follows: TGCGCCAGCAGATTCTCGACAGGGAATGAGCAGTTCTTC. Its translation is CASRFSTGNEQFF. V usage is TRBV5-1 and J usage is TRBJ2-1, with 7 bases lining up with TRBD1. This CDR3 comprises 13 residues. V trimming: 5 bases; J trimming: 7 bases; junction bases outside the gene matches: 6. Germline assignment: CDR1 SGHRS and CDR2 YFSETQ.

This clonotype was detected ten times or more. This chain links TRBV28 with TRBJ2-1, with TRBD2 matching over 7 bases. Germline V CDR1 and CDR2: MDHEN, SYDVKM. This CDR3 region has 15 residues. J was trimmed by 4 bases and V by 6 bases; bases with no gene match: 9. The chain's CDR3 is CASSLGGSGYNEQFF. The CDR3 nucleotides are TGTGCCAGCAGCCTCGGGGGTAGCGGGTACAATGAGCAGTTCTTC. The whole variable domain, remainder taken from reference TRBV28 and TRBJ2-1, is DVKVTQSSRYLVKRTGEKVFLECVQDMDHENMFWYRQDPGLGLRLIYFSYDVKMKEKGDIPEGYSVSREKKERFSLILESASTNQTSMYLCASSLGGSGYNEQFFGPGTRLTVL.

There are a few counts of this clonotype. As DNA, the CDR3 is TGCAGCGTTGAAGCAGGGGCCTACGAGCAGTACTTC. It yields the protein CSVEAGAYEQYF. This chain joins TRBV29-1 and TRBJ2-7; a weak D match, TRBD1 (6 bases). Trimming shortened V by 1 base and J by 2 bases, and 6 bases separated the two germline ends. Germline CDR1 is SQVTM and CDR2 is ANQGSEA. This CDR3 spans 12 amino acids.

The chain joins TRBV6-1 to TRBJ1-4; maybe TRBD1 (6 bases). Germline V gives CDR1 MNHNS, CDR2 SASEGT. There are 15 residues in the CDR3. Trimming shortened V by 5 bases and J by 8 bases, and 18 bases separated the two germline ends. CDR3 in DNA: TGTGCCAGCAGTTTCACCAGGGGCCAGCACGAAAAACTGTTTTTT. It translates to CASSFTRGQHEKLFF.

V gene TRBV7-9 combines with J gene TRBJ1-5; no firm D call. The CDR3 spans 14 residues. CDR1 SEHNR and CDR2 FQNEAQ come from the germline V gene (reference sequence). Trimming took off 6 bases at V and 5 bases at J, with 14 bases between the two ends. Here the CDR3 reads CASSGPGSYQPQHF. The DNA for the CDR3 is TGTGCCAGCAGTGGTCCAGGCAGTTATCAGCCCCAGCATTTT.

This clonotype was observed a few times. The genes are TRBV6-1 and TRBJ1-5; no reliable D call. Deletions cut 1 base from V and 7 bases from J, with 11 bases between. CDR3 size: 14 residues. The V gene's germline CDR1 is MNHNS and CDR2 SASEGT. CDR3 region: CASSEVGSRQPQHF. The CDR3 DNA reads TGTGCCAGCAGTGAAGTGGGGTCGCGGCAGCCCCAGCATTTT.

This clonotype occurred many times. One end of the junction fails to match germline, which may point to a read error. J is TRBJ1-1 and V is TRBV28, with D hard to call. CDR1 is MDHEN and CDR2 is SYDVKM in the germline V gene. This CDR3 spans 12 amino acids. CDR3 residues: CASSLPPAEAFF. CDR3 coding DNA: TGTGCCAGCAGTTTACCCCCGGCTGAGGCTTTCTTT.

With regard to this clonotype: Relative to the germline gene, one junction end is altered; a read error may explain this. The genes are TRBV2 and TRBJ2-3; no clear D gene. Looked up from germline, CDR1 is SNHLY and CDR2 is FYNNEI. The CDR3 has 13 residues. The CDR3 loop is CASSRTSVDTQYF. The CDR3 nucleotides are TGCGCCAGCAGCCGAACGTCGGTCGATACGCAGTATTTT.

A few counts support this clonotype. V is TRBV4-1 and J is TRBJ2-7, with 11 bases lining up with TRBD2. The V segment lost 4 bases and the J segment 2 bases; nucleotides outside the gene matches: 10. Per germline, CDR1 MGHRA and CDR2 YSYEKL. This CDR3 is 17 amino acids long. This chain's CDR3 is CASSPGLAGGRPYEQYF. CDR3 in DNA: TGCGCCAGCAGCCCGGGGCTAGCGGGGGGCCGGCCCTACGAGCAGTACTTC.

The chain is built from TRBV5-5 and TRBJ2-5; either TRBD1 or TRBD2 may fit D (7 bases each). V shed 4 bases and J shed 5 bases, with 24 bases lying between them. Germline V gene lookup returns CDR1 SGHKS and CDR2 YYEKEE (reference sequence). The CDR3 loop spans 17 amino acids. CDR3 amino acids: CASSGGGTAVLLETQYF. CDR3 DNA sequence: TGTGCCAGCAGCGGGGGAGGGACAGCTGTTCTCTTGGAGACCCAGTACTTC.

This clonotype appeared many times. V is TRBV2 and J is TRBJ2-5, with TRBD1 matching over 10 bases. Trimming removed 7 bases from V and 5 bases from J; junction bases left unmatched: 4. The CDR3 runs 13 residues. Germline V CDR1 and CDR2: SNHLY, FYNNEI. The CDR3 here is CASTTGGAETQYF. The CDR3 coding sequence is TGTGCCAGCACGACAGGGGGCGCCGAGACCCAGTACTTC.